This T cell receptor (beta chain) was captured in a study of T-cell reconstitution after alpha-beta-depleted transplantation in children. Preparation of the TCRbeta library was carried out with unique molecular identifiers. TCRdb reanalysed the PCR reads using MiXCR and keeps one entry per CDR3 protein. The sample has about 340,000 distinct CDR3 sequences, about 14% seen once. The CDR3 is 14 amino acids. Per germline, CDR1 SGHDT and CDR2 YYEEEE. V was clipped by 0 bases and J by 7 bases, with 11 bases between them. The material sequenced was PBMCs, taken from the stem cell graft. The J gene is TRBJ1-5, the V gene TRBV5-6; tentative D call: TRBD1 (6 bases). The TCR originated in a human donor who donated a stem cell graft to a child with Fanconi anemia. The CDR3 coding sequence is TGTGCCAGCAGCTTGGCTCCCCAGGGGCAGCCCCAGCATTTT. Protein product: CASSLAPQGQPQHF. Complete variable domain (other parts from reference TRBV5-6 and TRBJ1-5): DAGVTQSPTHLIKTRGQQVTLRCSPKSGHDTVSWYQQALGQGPQFIFQYYEEEERQRGNFPDRFSGHQFPNYSSELNVNALLLGDSALYLCASSLAPQGQPQHFGDGTRLSIL.